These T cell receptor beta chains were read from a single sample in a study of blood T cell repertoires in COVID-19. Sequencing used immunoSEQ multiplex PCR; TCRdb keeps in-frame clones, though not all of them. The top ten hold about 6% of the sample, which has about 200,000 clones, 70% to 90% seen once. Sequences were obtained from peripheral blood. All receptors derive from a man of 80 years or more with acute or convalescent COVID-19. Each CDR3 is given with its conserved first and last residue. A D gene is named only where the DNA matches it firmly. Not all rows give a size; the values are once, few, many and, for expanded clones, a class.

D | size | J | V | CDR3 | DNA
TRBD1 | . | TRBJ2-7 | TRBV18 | CASSHRGTGIYEQYF | TGTGCCAGCTCACACCGCGGGACAGGAATCTACGAGCAGTACTTC
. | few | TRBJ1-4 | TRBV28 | CASGGADSEKLFF | TGTGCCAGCGGGGGGGCCGATTCGGAAAAACTGTTTTTT
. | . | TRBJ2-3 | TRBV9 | CASLGPRAPDTQYF | TGTGCCAGCCTTGGTCCGAGGGCCCCAGATACGCAGTATTTT
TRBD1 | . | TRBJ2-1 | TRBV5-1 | CASSLDTTGMGEQFF | TGCGCCAGCAGCTTGGATACGACAGGGATGGGTGAGCAGTTCTTC
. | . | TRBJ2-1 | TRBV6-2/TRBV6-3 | CASSPQGLISYNEQFF | TGTGCCAGCAGTCCCCAGGGACTTATCTCCTACAATGAGCAGTTCTTC
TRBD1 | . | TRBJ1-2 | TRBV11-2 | CASSWGQGNYGYTF | TGTGCCAGCAGCTGGGGACAGGGAAACTATGGCTACACCTTC
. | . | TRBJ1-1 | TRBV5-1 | CASSFQPTNTEAFF | TGCGCCAGCAGCTTTCAACCTACTAACACTGAAGCTTTCTTT
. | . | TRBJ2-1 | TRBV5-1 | CASRRSAASSYNEQFF | TGCGCCAGCCGGCGTTCCGCGGCGAGCTCCTACAATGAGCAGTTCTTC
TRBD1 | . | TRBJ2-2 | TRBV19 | CASRAGGSFAGELFF | TGTGCCAGTCGAGCAGGGGGTAGCTTCGCCGGGGAGCTGTTTTTT
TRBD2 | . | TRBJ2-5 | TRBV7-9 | CASSRGGTSGVQETQYF | TGTGCCAGCAGCCGGGGAGGGACTAGCGGGGTACAAGAGACCCAGTACTTC
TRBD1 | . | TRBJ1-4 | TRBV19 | CASINRGAREKLFF | TGTGCCAGTATTAACAGGGGGGCGAGAGAAAAACTGTTTTTT
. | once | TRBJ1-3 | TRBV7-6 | CASSLTGGLSSGNTIYF | TGTGCCAGCAGCTTAACTGGAGGCCTGAGCTCTGGAAACACCATATATTTT
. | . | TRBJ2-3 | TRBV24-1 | CATSDSPGSTDTQYF | TGTGCCACCAGTGATTCCCCGGGGAGCACAGATACGCAGTATTTT
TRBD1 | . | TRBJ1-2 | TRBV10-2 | CASSENSGTGGYGYTF | TGCGCCAGCAGTGAGAATTCGGGGACAGGGGGCTATGGCTACACCTTC
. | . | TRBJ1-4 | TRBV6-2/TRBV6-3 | CASSLGRPTEKLFF | TGTGCCAGCAGCCTGGGGCGCCCAACGGAAAAACTGTTTTTT
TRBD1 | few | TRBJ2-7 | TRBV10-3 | CAISESIALLGGTGVPEQYF | TGTGCCATCAGTGAGTCAATTGCCTTACTCGGGGGGACAGGGGTTCCCGAGCAGTACTTC
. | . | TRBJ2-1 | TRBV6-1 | CASSEVLTVTYNEQFF | TGTGCCAGCAGTGAAGTTTTGACAGTAACCTACAATGAGCAGTTCTTC
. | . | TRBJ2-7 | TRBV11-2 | CASSPYGGRTYEQYF | TGTGCCAGCAGCCCGTATGGGGGCAGGACCTACGAGCAGTACTTC
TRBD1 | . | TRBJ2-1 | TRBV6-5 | CASTRDRGINEQFF | TGTGCCAGCACCCGGGACAGGGGCATCAATGAGCAGTTCTTC
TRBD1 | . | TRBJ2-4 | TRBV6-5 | CASRPQGVGIQYF | TGTGCCAGCAGGCCACAGGGGGTTGGCATTCAGTACTTC
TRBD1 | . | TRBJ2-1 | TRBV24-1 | CATSDPRTGWSSYNEQFF | TGTGCCACCAGTGACCCCCGGACAGGATGGAGCTCCTACAATGAGCAGTTCTTC
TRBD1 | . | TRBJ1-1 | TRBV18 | CASSPTGGNTEAFF | TGTGCCAGCTCACCGACAGGGGGGAACACTGAAGCTTTCTTT
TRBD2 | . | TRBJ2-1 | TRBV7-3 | CASSSGTSGRQEQFF | TGTGCCAGCAGCTCGGGGACTAGCGGGAGACAAGAGCAGTTCTTC
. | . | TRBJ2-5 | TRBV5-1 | CASSGIVAETQYF | TGCGCCAGCAGCGGAATAGTAGCCGAGACCCAGTACTTC
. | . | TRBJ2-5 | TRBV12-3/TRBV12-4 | CASSSGVAETQYF | TGTGCCAGCAGTTCGGGGGTGGCAGAGACCCAGTACTTC
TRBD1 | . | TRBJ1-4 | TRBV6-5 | CASRPDRAREKLFF | TGTGCCAGCAGGCCCGACAGGGCTAGGGAAAAACTGTTTTTT
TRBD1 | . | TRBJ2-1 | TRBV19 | CASSEGQWSNEQFF | TGTGCCAGTAGTGAGGGACAGTGGAGCAATGAGCAGTTCTTC
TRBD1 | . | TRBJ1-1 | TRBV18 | CASSPLDRGTEAFF | TGTGCCAGCTCACCACTGGACAGGGGCACTGAAGCTTTCTTT
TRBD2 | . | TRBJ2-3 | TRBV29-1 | CSSQRASGTDTQYF | TGCAGCTCCCAGAGGGCTAGCGGGACAGATACGCAGTATTTT
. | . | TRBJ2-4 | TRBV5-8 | CASSLTIPLVKNIQYF | TGTGCCAGCAGCTTAACTATCCCTCTAGTCAAAAACATTCAGTACTTC
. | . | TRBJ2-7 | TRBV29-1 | CSVEGDRLTAYEQYF | TGCAGCGTTGAAGGAGACAGGTTGACGGCCTACGAGCAGTACTTC
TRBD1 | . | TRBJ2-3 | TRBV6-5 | CASKTGGTDTQYF | TGTGCCAGCAAAACAGGGGGCACAGATACGCAGTATTTT
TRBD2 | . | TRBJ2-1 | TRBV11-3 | CASSLRLAGGYNEQFF | TGTGCCAGCAGCTTAAGACTAGCGGGAGGCTACAATGAGCAGTTCTTC
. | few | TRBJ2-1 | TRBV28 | CASSVIRGSSYNEQFF | TGTGCCAGCAGTGTGATCAGGGGAAGCTCCTACAATGAGCAGTTCTTC
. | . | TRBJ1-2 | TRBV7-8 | CASSFNSRSFNYGYTF | TGTGCCAGCAGCTTTAACAGCCGTTCTTTTAACTATGGCTACACCTTC
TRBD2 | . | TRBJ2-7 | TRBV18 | CASSSGLAGANEQYF | TGTGCCAGCTCATCGGGACTAGCGGGAGCAAACGAGCAGTACTTC
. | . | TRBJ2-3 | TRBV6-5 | CASSRAWTSTDTQYF | TGTGCCAGCAGTAGAGCGTGGACTAGCACAGATACGCAGTATTTT
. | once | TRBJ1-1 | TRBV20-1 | CSASIRGSEAFF | TGCAGTGCTAGTATAAGGGGGTCTGAAGCTTTCTTT
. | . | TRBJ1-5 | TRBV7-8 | CASSPRTAANQPQHF | TGTGCCAGCAGCCCCCGGACAGCTGCTAATCAGCCCCAGCATTTT
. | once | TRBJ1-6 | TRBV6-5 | CASSSGHVSPLHF | TGTGCCAGCAGCTCTGGACATGTGTCACCCCTCCACTTT
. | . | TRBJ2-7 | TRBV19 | CASSILSRDEQYF | TGTGCCAGTAGTATTTTATCGAGGGACGAGCAGTACTTC
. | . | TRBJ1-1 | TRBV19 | CASSPTGGKDTEAFF | TGTGCCAGTAGCCCGACAGGTGGAAAGGACACTGAAGCTTTCTTT
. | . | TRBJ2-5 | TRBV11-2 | CASSFLGETQYF | TGTGCCAGCAGCTTCCTAGGAGAGACCCAGTACTTC
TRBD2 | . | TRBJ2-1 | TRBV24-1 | CATSDLGSGRGGNEQFF | TGTGCCACCAGTGATTTAGGTAGCGGGAGAGGCGGGAATGAGCAGTTCTTC
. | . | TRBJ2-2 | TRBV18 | CASSPKQGHGELFF | TGTGCCAGCTCACCAAAACAGGGCCACGGGGAGCTGTTTTTT
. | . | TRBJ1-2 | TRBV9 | CASSVARQDPTSPGGLYGYTF | TGTGCCAGCAGCGTAGCCCGACAAGACCCTACGAGCCCCGGAGGGCTCTATGGCTACACCTTC
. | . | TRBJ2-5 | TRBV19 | CASSIRSPRETQYF | TGTGCCAGTAGTATAAGAAGCCCTAGGGAGACCCAGTACTTC
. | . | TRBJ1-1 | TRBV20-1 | CSARGQLEAFF | TGCAGTGCTAGAGGACAGCTTGAAGCTTTCTTT
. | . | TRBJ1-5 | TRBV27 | CASSSPGRGQPQHF | TGTGCCAGCAGTTCCCCGGGCAGGGGTCAGCCCCAGCATTTT
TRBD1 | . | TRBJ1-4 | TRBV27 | CASSLYRTGGGEKLFF | TGTGCCAGCAGTTTATACCGGACAGGGGGGGGAGAAAAACTGTTTTTT
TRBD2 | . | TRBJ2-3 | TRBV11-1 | CASRGLAGPSTDTQYF | TGTGCCAGCAGAGGACTAGCGGGGCCAAGCACAGATACGCAGTATTTT
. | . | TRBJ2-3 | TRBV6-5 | CATQDTLSTDTQYF | TGTGCCACCCAGGACACCCTTAGCACAGATACGCAGTATTTT
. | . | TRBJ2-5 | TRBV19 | CASSRRVAEETQYF | TGTGCCAGTAGTAGGCGGGTAGCCGAAGAGACCCAGTACTTC
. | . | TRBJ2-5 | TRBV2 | CASAGGREYF | TGTGCCAGCGCCGGGGGGCGGGAGTACTTC
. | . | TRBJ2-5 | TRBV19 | CASSISRWETQYF | TGTGCCAGTAGTATATCCAGGTGGGAGACCCAGTACTTC
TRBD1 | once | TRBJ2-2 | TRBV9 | CASSATAGTGGVGELFF | TGTGCCAGCAGCGCCACGGCCGGGACAGGGGGGGTCGGGGAGCTGTTTTTT
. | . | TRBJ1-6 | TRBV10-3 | CAISDRGQDNSPLHF | TGTGCCATCAGTGACAGGGGCCAAGATAATTCACCCCTCCACTTT